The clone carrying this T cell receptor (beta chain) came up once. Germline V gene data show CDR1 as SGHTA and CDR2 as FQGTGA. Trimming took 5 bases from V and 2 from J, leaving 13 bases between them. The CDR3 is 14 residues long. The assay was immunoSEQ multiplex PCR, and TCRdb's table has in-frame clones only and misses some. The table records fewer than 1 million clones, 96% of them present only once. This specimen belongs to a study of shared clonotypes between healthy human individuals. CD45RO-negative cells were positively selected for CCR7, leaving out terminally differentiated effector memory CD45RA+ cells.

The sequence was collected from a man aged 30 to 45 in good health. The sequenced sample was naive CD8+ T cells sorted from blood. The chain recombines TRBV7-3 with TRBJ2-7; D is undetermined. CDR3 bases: TGTGCCAGCAGCCCCTCTTTGAGACCCTACGAGCAGTACTTC. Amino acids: CASSPSLRPYEQYF.